This record covers a single TCR beta chain. The antigen it recognizes is unknown. Base qualities are not recorded, but no much larger clone differs from it by a single base. The donors were included in the validation cohort of over a hundred subjects, a group kept apart from the 666-subject first cohort. The entry originates in a study of cytomegalovirus exposure and HLA in healthy donors (dated by TCRdb to between 2016 and 2019). Regarding the study in general: According to a later analysis, the 120 or so validation repertoires were produced on the same platform as the roughly 700 repertoires of the first cohort. To predict cytomegalovirus infection status, the study combined high-throughput TCR immunosequencing, statistical association of individual TCRs with disease status, and machine learning. The study was designed to test whether signatures of past pathogen exposure could be identified by cataloging public T cell receptors. In addition to the first cohort of hundreds of subjects, a separate validation cohort of some 120 different subjects was used.

V has 4 bases trimmed and J has 0 bases trimmed; junction bases matching no gene number 5. The CDR3, cysteine through phenylalanine, is 15 amino acids long. The entry retains the CDR3 DNA only, 45 bases that are in frame from base 1. Via the germline V gene, CDR1 is SGHVS and CDR2 FNYEAQ. Library creation used the immunoSEQ multiplex PCR assay. As for the original processing: A statistical classification framework was built for diagnosing cytomegalovirus status from the catalog of TCR beta chain sequences. TCRdb's version of the immuneACCESS table is confined to in-frame rearrangements and falls short of the full clone set. An unresolved V gene accounts for under half of the shortfall where checked; the remainder is of unknown origin. Clonal size and the V and J genes are those of that table, whereas D and trimming came from the DNA. The sample records a few hundred thousand clones, 90% of which are singletons. Under 0.4% of the sample is held by the ten biggest clonotypes.

What the work shows at the level of the full study, not this receptor alone: While some public TCRs were present in many individuals, most TCR sequences turned up only very rarely across donors. In vitro tests confirmed that a few of the cytomegalovirus-associated TCR beta chains recognize cytomegalovirus antigens. Subsequent analysis determined that TCRs grouped into clusters in the first cohort also showed a tendency toward co-occurrence across the approximately 110 validation repertoires, and approximately 94% of cluster scores exceeded 0. A later analysis lacked HLA typing for the validation cohort, so it scored co-occurrence in that cohort across all 130 or so repertoires. The authors suggested that the approach could potentially be extended to other disease states and immunological phenotypes. The study listed 164 TCR beta chains as associated with cytomegalovirus. The classifier was reported to diagnose cytomegalovirus status with high specificity and sensitivity in both the original and validation cohorts.

The receptor was isolated from a woman aged 18-29 years in good health and CMV-seronegative. The chain links TRBV7-6 with TRBJ1-1, with 7 central nucleotides matching TRBD1. The sequenced sample was PBMCs. The CDR3 loop reads CASSWRQGMNTEAFF. The sequenced DNA is TGTGCCAGCAGCTGGAGACAGGGTATGAACACTGAAGCTTTCTTT.